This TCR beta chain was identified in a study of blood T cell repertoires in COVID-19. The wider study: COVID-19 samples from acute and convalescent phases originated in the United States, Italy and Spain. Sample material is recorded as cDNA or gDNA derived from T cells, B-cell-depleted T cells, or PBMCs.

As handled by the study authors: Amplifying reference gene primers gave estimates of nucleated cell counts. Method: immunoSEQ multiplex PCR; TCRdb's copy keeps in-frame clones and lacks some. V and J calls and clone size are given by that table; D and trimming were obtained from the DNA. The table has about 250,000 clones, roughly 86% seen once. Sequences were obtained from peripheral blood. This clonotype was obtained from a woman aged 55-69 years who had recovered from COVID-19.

CDR3: CASSPRGYYGYTF. CDR3 nucleotides: TGTGCCAGCAGCCCGAGGGGGTACTATGGCTACACCTTC. The chain recombines TRBV3-1 (or the pseudogene TRBV3-2) with TRBJ1-2, with D possibly matching TRBD1 (6 bases). This CDR3 is 13 amino acids long. CDR1 and CDR2 from the germline V gene are LGHDT and YNNKEL (reference sequence). V gave up 4 bases and J gave up 3 bases, with 9 bases separating them.